The clone carrying this T cell receptor (beta chain) came up once. This sample was taken from a study of T cell changes during pregnancy in multiple sclerosis. Using immunoSEQ multiplex PCR, the repertoire was profiled, and TCRdb retains in-frame clones only, with some absent. Here the sample spans some 30,000 clones, approximately 90% being singletons. The TCR was taken from a female donor with multiple sclerosis, enrolled in a pregnancy study. The specimen was CD8+ T cells from peripheral blood mononuclear cells, collected in the third trimester of pregnancy.

CDR3 sequence: CASSQVARDYEQYF. CDR3 nucleotides: TGCGCCAGCAGCCAAGTTGCCAGGGACTACGAGCAGTACTTC. J is TRBJ2-7 and V is TRBV4-1, with D perhaps matching TRBD1 (5 bases). V was clipped by 1 base and J by 3 bases, with 10 bases between them. The CDR3 extends over 14 amino acids. Germline CDR1 MGHRA, CDR2 YSYEKL.